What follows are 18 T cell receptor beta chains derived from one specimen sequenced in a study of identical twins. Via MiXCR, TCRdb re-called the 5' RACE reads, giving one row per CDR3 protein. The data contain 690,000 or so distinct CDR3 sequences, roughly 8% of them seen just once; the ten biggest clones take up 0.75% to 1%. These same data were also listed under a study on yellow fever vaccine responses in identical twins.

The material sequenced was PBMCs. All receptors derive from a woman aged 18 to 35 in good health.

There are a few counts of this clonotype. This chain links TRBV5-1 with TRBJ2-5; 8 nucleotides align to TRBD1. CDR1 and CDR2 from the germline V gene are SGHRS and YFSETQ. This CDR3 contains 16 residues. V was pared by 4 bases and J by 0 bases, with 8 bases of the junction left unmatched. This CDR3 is CASSLRVTGDQETQYF. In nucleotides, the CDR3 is TGCGCCAGCAGCCTCAGGGTGACAGGGGACCAAGAGACCCAGTACTTC.

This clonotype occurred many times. The CDR3 region is CASQTGLEKLFF. Here the CDR3 DNA reads TGTGCCAGCCAGACAGGTCTCGAAAAACTGTTTTTT. The chain joins TRBV28 to TRBJ1-4; D possibly corresponds to TRBD1 (6 bases). Trimming removed 8 bases at V and 8 bases at J, with 12 bases between. This CDR3 comprises 12 residues. CDR1 MDHEN and CDR2 SYDVKM come from the germline V gene. Using reference TRBV28 and TRBJ1-4 for the parts outside the CDR3, the full variable domain is DVKVTQSSRYLVKRTGEKVFLECVQDMDHENMFWYRQDPGLGLRLIYFSYDVKMKEKGDIPEGYSVSREKKERFSLILESASTNQTSMYLCASQTGLEKLFFGSGTQLSVL.

This CDR3 reads CASSRTGTSGSYEQFF. The CDR3 nucleotides are TGTGCCAGCAGCCGAACCGGGACTAGCGGGAGTTATGAGCAGTTCTTC. This rearrangement joins TRBV4-2 to TRBJ2-1; 14 bases fit TRBD2. Germline V gene lookup returns CDR1 LGHNA and CDR2 YNFKEQ. Losses at the gene ends were 4 bases for V and 8 bases for J; bases not matched to a gene: 7. The CDR3 spans 16 residues.

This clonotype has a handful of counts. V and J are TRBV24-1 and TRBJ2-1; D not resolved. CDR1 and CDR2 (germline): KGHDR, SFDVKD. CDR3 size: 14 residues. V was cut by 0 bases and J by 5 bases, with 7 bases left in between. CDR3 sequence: CATSDLGLDNEQFF. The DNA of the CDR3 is TGTGCCACCAGTGATTTGGGGCTAGACAATGAGCAGTTCTTC.

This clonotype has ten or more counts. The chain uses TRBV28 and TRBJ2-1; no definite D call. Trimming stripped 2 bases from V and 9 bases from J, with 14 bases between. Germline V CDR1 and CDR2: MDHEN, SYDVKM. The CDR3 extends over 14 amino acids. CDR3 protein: CASSLPPAAAEQFF. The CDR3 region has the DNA TGTGCCAGCAGTTTACCCCCAGCAGCAGCTGAGCAGTTCTTC.

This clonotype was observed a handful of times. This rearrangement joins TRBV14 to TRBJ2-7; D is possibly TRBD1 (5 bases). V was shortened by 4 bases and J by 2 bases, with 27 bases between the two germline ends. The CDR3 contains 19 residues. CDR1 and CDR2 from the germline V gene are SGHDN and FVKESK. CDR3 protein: CASSPQGSSGHRPPYEQYF. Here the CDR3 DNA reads TGTGCCAGCAGCCCACAAGGCTCATCCGGACACCGGCCCCCCTACGAGCAGTACTTC.

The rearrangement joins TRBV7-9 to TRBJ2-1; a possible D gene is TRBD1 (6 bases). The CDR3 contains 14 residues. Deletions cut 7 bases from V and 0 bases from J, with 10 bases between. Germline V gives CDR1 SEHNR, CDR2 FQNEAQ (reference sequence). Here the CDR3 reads CASTTDSSYNEQFF. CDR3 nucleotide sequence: TGTGCCAGCACCACGGACAGCTCCTACAATGAGCAGTTCTTC. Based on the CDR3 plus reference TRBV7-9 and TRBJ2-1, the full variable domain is DTGVSQNPRHKITKRGQNVTFRCDPISEHNRLYWYRQTLGQGPEFLTYFQNEAQLEKSRLLSDRFSAERPKGSFSTLEIQRTEQGDSAMYLCASTTDSSYNEQFFGPGTRLTVL.

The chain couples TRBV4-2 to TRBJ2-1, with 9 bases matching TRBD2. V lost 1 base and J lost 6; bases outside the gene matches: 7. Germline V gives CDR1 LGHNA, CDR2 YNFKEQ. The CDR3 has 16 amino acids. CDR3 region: CASSQGLAGVFNEQFF. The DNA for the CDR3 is TGTGCCAGCAGCCAAGGGTTAGCGGGAGTTTTCAATGAGCAGTTCTTC.

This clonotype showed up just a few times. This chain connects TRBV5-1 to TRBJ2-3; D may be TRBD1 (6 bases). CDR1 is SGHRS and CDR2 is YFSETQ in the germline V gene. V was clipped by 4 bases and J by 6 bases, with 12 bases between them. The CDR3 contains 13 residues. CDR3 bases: TGCGCCAGCAGCCCAGGGGCCCAGGATACGCAGTATTTT. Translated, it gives CASSPGAQDTQYF.

CDR3: CASSGTGVETQYF. CDR3 DNA sequence: TGTGCCAGCAGCGGAACGGGGGTCGAGACCCAGTACTTC. The chain recombines TRBV9 with TRBJ2-5; D possibly corresponds to TRBD2 (6 bases). Germline V gene data show CDR1 as SGDLS and CDR2 as YYNGEE. CDR3 length equals 13 residues. V shed 3 bases and J shed 5 bases, with 11 bases lying between them.

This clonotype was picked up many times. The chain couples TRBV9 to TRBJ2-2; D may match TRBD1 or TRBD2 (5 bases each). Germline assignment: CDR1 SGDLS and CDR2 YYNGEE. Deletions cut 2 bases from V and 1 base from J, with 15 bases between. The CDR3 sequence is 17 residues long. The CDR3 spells CASSVPDGTVNTGELFF. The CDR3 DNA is TGTGCCAGCAGCGTCCCCGACGGGACGGTGAACACCGGGGAGCTGTTTTTT. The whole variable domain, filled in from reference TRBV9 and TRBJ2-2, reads DSGVTQTPKHLITATGQRVTLRCSPRSGDLSVYWYQQSLDQGLQFLIQYYNGEERAKGNILERFSAQQFPDLHSELNLSSLELGDSALYFCASSVPDGTVNTGELFFGEGSRLTVL.

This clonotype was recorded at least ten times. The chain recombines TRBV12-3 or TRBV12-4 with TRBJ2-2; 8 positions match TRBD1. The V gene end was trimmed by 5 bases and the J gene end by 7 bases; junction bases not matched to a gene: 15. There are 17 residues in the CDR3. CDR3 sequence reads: CASSPGQVSGGSGELFF. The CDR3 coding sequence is TGTGCCAGCAGTCCGGGACAAGTTTCAGGGGGCAGCGGGGAGCTGTTTTTT.

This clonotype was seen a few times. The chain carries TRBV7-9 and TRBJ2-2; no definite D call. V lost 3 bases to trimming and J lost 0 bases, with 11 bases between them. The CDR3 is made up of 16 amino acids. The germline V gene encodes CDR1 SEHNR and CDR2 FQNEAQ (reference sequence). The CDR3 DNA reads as TGTGCCAGCAGCTTCTCCGGTTACCCGAACACCGGGGAGCTGTTTTTT. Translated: CASSFSGYPNTGELFF.

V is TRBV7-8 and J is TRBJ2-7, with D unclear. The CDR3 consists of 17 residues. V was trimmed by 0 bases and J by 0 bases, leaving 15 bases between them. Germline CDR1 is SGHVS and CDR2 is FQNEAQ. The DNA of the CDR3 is TGTGCCAGCAGCTTAGCGCTTGGGGTTTTGGGCTCCTACGAGCAGTACTTC. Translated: CASSLALGVLGSYEQYF.

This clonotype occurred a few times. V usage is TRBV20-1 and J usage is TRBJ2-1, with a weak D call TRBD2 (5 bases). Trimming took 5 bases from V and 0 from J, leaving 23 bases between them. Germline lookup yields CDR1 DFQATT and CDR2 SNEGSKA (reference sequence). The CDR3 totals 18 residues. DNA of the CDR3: TGCAGTGCTGACCGGATGGCGGGCCAAACCAGCTCCTACAATGAGCAGTTCTTC. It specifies CSADRMAGQTSSYNEQFF.

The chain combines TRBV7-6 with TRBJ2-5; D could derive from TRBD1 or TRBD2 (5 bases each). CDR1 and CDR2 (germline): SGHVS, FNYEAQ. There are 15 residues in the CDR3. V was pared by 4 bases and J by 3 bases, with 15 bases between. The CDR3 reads CASSSPGRIEETQYF. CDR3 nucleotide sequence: TGTGCCAGCAGCTCCCCGGGACGAATCGAAGAGACCCAGTACTTC.

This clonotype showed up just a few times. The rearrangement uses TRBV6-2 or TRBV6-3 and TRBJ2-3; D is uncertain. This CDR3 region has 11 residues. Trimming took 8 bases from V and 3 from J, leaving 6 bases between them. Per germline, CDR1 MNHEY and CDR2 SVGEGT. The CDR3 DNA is TGTGCCAGCCAGAAGACAGATACGCAGTATTTT. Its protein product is CASQKTDTQYF.

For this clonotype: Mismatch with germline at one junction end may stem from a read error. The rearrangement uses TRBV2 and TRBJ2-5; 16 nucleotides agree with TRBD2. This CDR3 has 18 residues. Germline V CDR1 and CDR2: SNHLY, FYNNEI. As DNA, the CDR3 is TGTGCCTGCAGCTTGGGACTAGCGGGAGGGGGTGCTGGAGAGACCCAGTACTTC. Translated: CACSLGLAGGGAGETQYF.